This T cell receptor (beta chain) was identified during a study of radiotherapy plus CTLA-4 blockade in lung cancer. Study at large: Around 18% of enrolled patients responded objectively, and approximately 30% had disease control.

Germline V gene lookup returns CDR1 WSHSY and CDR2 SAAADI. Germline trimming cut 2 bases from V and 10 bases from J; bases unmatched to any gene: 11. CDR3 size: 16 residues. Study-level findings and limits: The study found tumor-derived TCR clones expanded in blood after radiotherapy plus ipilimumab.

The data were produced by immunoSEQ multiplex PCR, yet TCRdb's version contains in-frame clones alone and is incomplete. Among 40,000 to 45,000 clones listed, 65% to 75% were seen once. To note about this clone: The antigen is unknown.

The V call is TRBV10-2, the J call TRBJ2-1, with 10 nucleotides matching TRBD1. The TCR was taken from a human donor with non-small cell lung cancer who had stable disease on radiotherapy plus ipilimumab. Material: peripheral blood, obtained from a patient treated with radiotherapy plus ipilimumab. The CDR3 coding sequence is TGCGCCAGCAGTGAGCCCGGGACAGGGGTATCACGAGAGCAGTTCTTC. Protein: CASSEPGTGVSREQFF.